This passage covers 13 T cell receptor beta chains from one sample sequenced in a study of T-cell reconstitution after alpha-beta-depleted transplantation in children. Unique molecular identifiers were incorporated during preparation of the TCRbeta library. TCRdb re-analysed the PCR reads in MiXCR, keeping a single row per CDR3 protein. This sample yields over 80,000 distinct CDR3 sequences, of which 23% are seen a single time; about a fifth belongs to the top ten. The input for sequencing was PBMCs, taken before TCRalphabeta/CD19-depleted stem cell transplant. These receptors all come from a boy aged 2 to 9 with acute lymphoblastic leukemia, due to receive a stem cell transplant.

This clonotype has a count of ten or more. The chain couples TRBV12-3 or TRBV12-4 to TRBJ1-5; D uncertain. This CDR3 has 15 amino acids. Trimming pared 3 bases from V and 6 bases from J, leaving 15 bases between. The CDR3 DNA reads as TGTGCCAGCAGTTTTGGGTCAGGACGAGGTCAGCCCCAGCATTTT. Amino acid sequence: CASSFGSGRGQPQHF.

This clonotype has just a few counts. This rearrangement joins TRBV20-1 to TRBJ2-7, with TRBD2 as a possible D gene (7 bases). Germline CDR1 is DFQATT and CDR2 is SNEGSKA (reference sequence). V lost 0 bases, J lost 11 bases, and 17 bases lay in between. The CDR3 extends over 13 amino acids. The CDR3 reads CSARDASGGGEYF. CDR3 DNA: TGCAGTGCTAGAGACGCTAGCGGAGGGGGGGAGTACTTC.

The chain couples TRBV7-9 to TRBJ1-4; D is ambiguous. V lost 5 bases and J 4 bases, leaving 8 bases between the germline ends. Looked up from germline, CDR1 is SEHNR and CDR2 is FQNEAQ (reference sequence). This CDR3 is 13 amino acids long. CDR3 DNA: TGTGCCAGCAGCCGCGGATTTAATGAAAAACTGTTTTTT. The encoded protein is CASSRGFNEKLFF. The variable domain in full, with the rest retrieved from reference TRBV7-9 and TRBJ1-4, is DTGVSQNPRHKITKRGQNVTFRCDPISEHNRLYWYRQTLGQGPEFLTYFQNEAQLEKSRLLSDRFSAERPKGSFSTLEIQRTEQGDSAMYLCASSRGFNEKLFFGSGTQLSVL.

This chain connects TRBV6-1 to TRBJ1-4; D not resolved. Trimming cost V 6 bases and J 8 bases, with 13 bases left between them. The CDR3 covers 13 residues. CDR1 is MNHNS, CDR2 SASEGT, per germline. The CDR3 DNA reads TGTGCCAGCAGAGATCCGACCGGCGAAAAACTGTTTTTT. Protein: CASRDPTGEKLFF.

This clonotype was detected many times. The chain recombines TRBV7-3 with TRBJ2-1, with D uncertain. V dropped 1 base and J dropped 13 bases, with 14 bases sitting between them. This CDR3 has 13 residues. Germline V gene data show CDR1 as SGHTA and CDR2 as FQGTGA. The CDR3 region has the DNA TGTGCCAGCAGCTTAATGGGTCCGGCGGATCAGTTCTTC. It codes for CASSLMGPADQFF.

The genes are TRBV28 and TRBJ2-3; D uncertain. The CDR3 contains 12 residues. Germline CDR1 is MDHEN and CDR2 is SYDVKM. The V end was cut by 10 bases, the J end by 6 bases, with 14 bases between. For the CDR3, the DNA is TGTGCCACCGTCGGATCGGTGGATACGCAGTATTTT. It codes for CATVGSVDTQYF. Full variable domain (rest looked up from reference TRBV28 and TRBJ2-3): DVKVTQSSRYLVKRTGEKVFLECVQDMDHENMFWYRQDPGLGLRLIYFSYDVKMKEKGDIPEGYSVSREKKERFSLILESASTNQTSMYLCATVGSVDTQYFGPGTRLTVL.

The chain uses TRBV9 and TRBJ2-7; no clear D gene. Germline V gene data show CDR1 as SGDLS and CDR2 as YYNGEE. Trimming removed 0 bases at V and 2 bases at J, with 15 bases between. The CDR3 loop spans 16 amino acids. DNA for the CDR3: TGTGCCAGCAGCGTAGGGGTCGGAGCCCCCACCTACGAGCAGTACTTC. It encodes CASSVGVGAPTYEQYF.

The chain employs TRBV20-1 and TRBJ2-4; 7 positions match TRBD2. The CDR3 loop spans 12 amino acids. Germline lookup yields CDR1 DFQATT and CDR2 SNEGSKA (reference sequence). Germline trimming cut 3 bases from V and 8 bases from J; bases unmatched to any gene: 4. CDR3 sequence (DNA): TGCAGTGCTAGCGGACTAGTAGACATTCAGTACTTC. This gives the protein CSASGLVDIQYF.

The gene calls are TRBV28 and TRBJ2-1, with D possibly being TRBD2 (6 bases). From germline, CDR1 is MDHEN and CDR2 SYDVKM. The CDR3 covers 15 residues. V lost 4 bases to trimming and J lost 5 bases, with 15 bases between them. CDR3 region: CASSYDGGPHNEQFF. CDR3 nucleotide sequence: TGTGCCAGCAGTTATGACGGAGGGCCCCACAATGAGCAGTTCTTC.

The chain couples TRBV5-1 to TRBJ1-1; no clear D gene. V lost 4 bases to trimming and J lost 3 bases, with 16 bases between them. The germline gives CDR1 SGHRS, CDR2 YFSETQ. The CDR3 is 15 residues long. For the CDR3, the DNA is TGCGCCAGCAGCCATAAAGCTGGCGGAGACACTGAAGCTTTCTTT. Its translation is CASSHKAGGDTEAFF. The full variable domain, with the rest looked up from reference TRBV5-1 and TRBJ1-1, is KAGVTQTPRYLIKTRGQQVTLSCSPISGHRSVSWYQQTPGQGLQFLFEYFSETQRNKGNFPGRFSGRQFSNSRSEMNVSTLELGDSALYLCASSHKAGGDTEAFFGQGTRLTVV.

The chain combines TRBV5-8 with TRBJ2-1, with 9 bases matching TRBD2. Per germline, CDR1 SGHTS and CDR2 YDEGEE. J was trimmed by 15 bases and V by 4 bases; bases with no gene match: 14. This CDR3 spans 14 amino acids. The CDR3 loop is CASSPVMTSGDLFF. The CDR3 DNA reads TGTGCCAGCAGCCCTGTTATGACTAGCGGAGATCTGTTCTTC.

The chain has TRBV15 and TRBJ2-5, with a possible D match to TRBD2 (5 bases). V was trimmed by 8 bases and J by 0 bases, leaving 13 bases between them. This CDR3 contains 14 residues. Germline V gives CDR1 LNHNV, CDR2 YYDKDF (reference sequence). The CDR3 spells CATSNQRYQETQYF. As DNA, the CDR3 is TGTGCCACCTCTAACCAGCGGTACCAAGAGACCCAGTACTTC.

The chain joins TRBV24-1 to TRBJ2-5; D perhaps matches TRBD1 (6 bases). The length of the CDR3 is 13 residues. CDR1 and CDR2 from the germline V gene are KGHDR and SFDVKD. Trimming shortened V by 7 bases and J by 6 bases, and 14 bases separated the two germline ends. CDR3 amino acids: CATSQQGTQTQYF. In DNA form, the CDR3 reads TGTGCCACCAGCCAGCAGGGGACGCAGACCCAGTACTTC.